This is a list of T cell receptor beta chains from one sample in a study of cytomegalovirus exposure and HLA in healthy donors. Profiling relied on immunoSEQ multiplex PCR, and the TCRdb table lists in-frame clones only, not all of them. The top ten hold 6.2% of the sample, which has under 150,000 clones, roughly 74% seen once. Input material: PBMCs. The receptors derive from a woman between 40 and 50 years old in good health and CMV-seropositive. The CDR3 runs from the conserved cysteine through the conserved F or W. D genes are given only for firm matches. Clone sizes are given selectively: once, few, many, or a class where the clone is expanded.

TRBJ2-5	-	-	TRBV29-1	TGCAGCGTTGCCGGGACACAGTACCAAGAGACCCAGTACTTC	CSVAGTQYQETQYF
TRBJ2-4	-	-	TRBV14	TGTGCCAGCGACTCCTTCGCCTCCAAAAACATTCAGTACTTC	CASDSFASKNIQYF
TRBJ2-1	-	-	TRBV12-5	TGTGCTAGTGGTAAGGCGGGACTCCCGGACAATGAGCAGTTCTTC	CASGKAGLPDNEQFF
TRBJ1-1	-	-	TRBV9	TGTGCCAGCAGCGTAGGCTTGGACTTCGGGAGGAACACTGAAGCTTTCTTT	CASSVGLDFGRNTEAFF
TRBJ2-5	-	-	TRBV5-4	TGTGCCAGCAGCACGGGACTCCTGGAACAAGAGACCCAGTACTTC	CASSTGLLEQETQYF
TRBJ2-7	-	-	TRBV19	TGTGCCAGTAGCCGGGACACCCTATACGAGCAGTACTTC	CASSRDTLYEQYF
TRBJ2-1	-	few	TRBV5-5	TGTGCCAGCAGCTTGGAAGGGGACAATGAGCAGTTCTTC	CASSLEGDNEQFF
TRBJ1-5	-	-	TRBV5-1	TGCGCCAGCAGCCCCACAGGGCCCAGTCAGCCCCAGCATTTT	CASSPTGPSQPQHF
TRBJ1-5	-	-	TRBV21-1	TGTGCCAGCAGCAACCCGGAGACAGGGGGCCCTCAACAGCCCCAGCATTTT	CASSNPETGGPQQPQHF
TRBJ1-2	-	-	TRBV30	TGTGCCTGGAAGGTGCCCCGGTTTACAGGAGCTAACTATGGCTACACCTTC	CAWKVPRFTGANYGYTF
TRBJ1-5	TRBD1	-	TRBV28	TGTGCCAGCAGATCCCAGGGGGTTAGCAATCAGCCCCAGCATTTT	CASRSQGVSNQPQHF
TRBJ2-3	-	-	TRBV4-2	TGTGCCAGCAACCACGTTCTGGAGGGCACAGATACGCAGTATTTT	CASNHVLEGTDTQYF
TRBJ2-1	-	once	TRBV7-9	TGTGCCAGCAGCTCACCCCATACGGAGGGGCATGAGCAGTTCTTC	CASSSPHTEGHEQFF
TRBJ2-7	-	-	TRBV7-9	TGTGCCAGCAGCTTTATAGGATCCGGGGCCTACGAGCAGTACTTC	CASSFIGSGAYEQYF
TRBJ2-5	TRBD2	-	TRBV2	TGTGCCAGCACCGGGGGGAAGAGACAAGAGACCCAGTACTTC	CASTGGKRQETQYF
TRBJ2-7	TRBD1	-	TRBV11-3	TGTGCCAGCAGCTCCCGACAGGGGACCTACGAGCAGTACTTC	CASSSRQGTYEQYF
TRBJ2-2	TRBD2	-	TRBV9	TGTGCCAGCAGCGTAGAACTAGCGGGAGGCGGGGAGCTGTTTTTT	CASSVELAGGGELFF
TRBJ2-1	-	once	TRBV28	TGTGCCAGCAGTTCCCTTTGGGTAGCGGAACGCTCCTACAATGAGCAGTTCTTC	CASSSLWVAERSYNEQFF
TRBJ2-1	-	-	TRBV20-1	TGCAGTGCTAGAGAGCGGAATGAGCAGTTCTTC	CSARERNEQFF
TRBJ2-7	TRBD1	-	TRBV6-1	TGTGCCAGCAGTCGAGACAGGGGTTACGAGCAGTACTTC	CASSRDRGYEQYF
TRBJ2-3	TRBD1	-	TRBV7-3	TGTGCCAGCAGCTTAGGACAGGGCACAGATACGCAGTATTTT	CASSLGQGTDTQYF
TRBJ1-2	TRBD1	once	TRBV6-5	TGTGCCAGCAGTTACTCGGGACAGGGGTCCTATGGCTACACCTTC	CASSYSGQGSYGYTF
TRBJ2-1	-	-	TRBV27	TGTGCCAGCGGCGGAGCCACCTCCCCCCACAATGAGCAGTTCTTC	CASGGATSPHNEQFF
TRBJ1-5	TRBD1	once	TRBV27	TGTGCCAGCCAGGGGGTGGGGCAGCCCCAGCATTTT	CASQGVGQPQHF
TRBJ2-7	TRBD2	-	TRBV10-3	TGTGCCATCAGTGGGACTAGCGGGAGGTCCCCCTACGAGCAGTACTTC	CAISGTSGRSPYEQYF
TRBJ2-1	-	-	TRBV6-1	TGTGCCAGCAGTGAAGCGCAGGGCTCCTACAATGAGCAGTTCTTC	CASSEAQGSYNEQFF
TRBJ2-7	-	-	TRBV23-1	TGCGCCAGCAGTCACCCAGATACAAATAGGAGCTCCTACGAGCAGTACTTC	CASSHPDTNRSSYEQYF
TRBJ2-2	TRBD2	-	TRBV5-4	TGTGCCAGCAGCTTGACTAGCGGGAAGACCGGGGAGCTGTTTTTT	CASSLTSGKTGELFF
TRBJ2-1	TRBD2	-	TRBV6-1	TGTGCCAGCAGTGAAGCGGAAACTAGCGGCTTCTTC	CASSEAETSGFF
TRBJ2-7	-	-	TRBV29-1	TGCAGCGTTGAAAACAGGGCATCCTCCTACGAGCAGTACTTC	CSVENRASSYEQYF
TRBJ2-5	-	-	TRBV19	TGTGCCAGTAGTATAGTTAGCCAAGAGACCCAGTACTTC	CASSIVSQETQYF
TRBJ2-1	-	-	TRBV5-1	TGCGCCAGCAGCTGGTCTAGCTCCAGAGGGGAGCAGTTCTTC	CASSWSSSRGEQFF
TRBJ2-7	-	-	TRBV12-2	TGTGCAAGTCGCTTAGGGAGGGGGCGGTGCCACGAGCAGTACTTC	CASRLGRGRCHEQYF
TRBJ2-5	TRBD2	-	TRBV28	TGTGCCAGCAGTCCCGCCGGACTAGCGGGGTACGGGACCCAGTACTTC	CASSPAGLAGYGTQYF
TRBJ2-4	-	-	TRBV4-1	TGCGCCAGCAGCCCCTACCCTAAGACAGAAATAGCCAAAAACATTCAGTACTTC	CASSPYPKTEIAKNIQYF
TRBJ2-7	TRBD2	-	TRBV28	TGTGCCAGCAGTTCCGGGACTAGCGGGAGGGCCGAGCAGTACTTC	CASSSGTSGRAEQYF
TRBJ2-2	TRBD2	-	TRBV6-1	TGTGCCAGCATTTCGGGAGGAACAGCTGGGGAGCTGTTTTTT	CASISGGTAGELFF
TRBJ1-1	-	-	TRBV28	TGTGCCAGCAGTTTATGGGGGGCCGACAGCAGTAACACTGAAGCTTTCTTT	CASSLWGADSSNTEAFF
TRBJ1-1	TRBD1	-	TRBV4-1	TGCGCCAGCAGCCAAGAAGCCCCCACGACAGGGGGGGACACTGAAGCTTTCTTT	CASSQEAPTTGGDTEAFF
TRBJ1-1	TRBD1	-	TRBV5-4	TGTGCCAGCAGCGACTCCCGGGGACAGTACAAAGCTTTCTTT	CASSDSRGQYKAFF
TRBJ1-4	-	-	TRBV27	TGTGCCAGCAGTCCAGGGGCAGGGAAGGGAACTAATGAAAAACTGTTTTTT	CASSPGAGKGTNEKLFF
TRBJ2-5	-	-	TRBV11-2	TGTGCCAGCAGCCGCACCCAGGCCGAAGAGACCCAGTACTTC	CASSRTQAEETQYF
TRBJ2-3	TRBD2	-	TRBV28	TGTGCCAGCAGTTCGTCCCAAACTAGCGGGAGAGCGGTAAGGAGAGATACGCAGTATTTT	CASSSSQTSGRAVRRDTQYF
TRBJ2-7	TRBD1	-	TRBV19	TGTGCCAGTTCCGGGACAGGGGGGGACGAGCAGTACTTC	CASSGTGGDEQYF
TRBJ2-5	-	-	TRBV7-8	TGTGCCAGCAGCTTAGACTCCCAAGAGACCCAGTACTTC	CASSLDSQETQYF
TRBJ2-4	-	once	TRBV21-1	TGTGCCAGCTTTCTAGGAAACATTCAGTACTTC	CASFLGNIQYF
TRBJ2-7	TRBD2	-	TRBV30	TGTGCCTGGACCGGACTAGCGGGAGTTCATGAGCAGTACTTC	CAWTGLAGVHEQYF
TRBJ2-7	TRBD1	-	TRBV27	TGTGCCAGCAGCCACAACCGACCCAACCGCCTGACAGGGCTACGACACGAGCAGTACTTC	CASSHNRPNRLTGLRHEQYF
TRBJ2-5	TRBD2	-	TRBV7-9	TGTGCCAGCAGCTTCACTAGCGGAGCCCAAGAGACCCAGTACTTC	CASSFTSGAQETQYF
TRBJ2-2	-	-	TRBV5-8	TGTGCCAGCAGCTTGGATGGAGGGCTACGCACCGGGGAGCTGTTTTTT	CASSLDGGLRTGELFF
TRBJ2-1	TRBD2	-	TRBV7-9	TGTGCCAGCAGCTTTTCCGGTACTAGCGGGAACAATGAGCAGTTCTTC	CASSFSGTSGNNEQFF
TRBJ1-2	-	-	TRBV6-5	TGTGCCAGCAGGGAATCAGGGGCCCATGGCTACACCTTC	CASRESGAHGYTF
TRBJ1-3	-	once	TRBV15	TGTGCCACCAGCATAGACAGAACTGGAAACACCATATATTTT	CATSIDRTGNTIYF
TRBJ2-7	-	-	TRBV5-1	TGCGCCAGCAGCTTGGATCGCCAGGGAGGCACCTACGAGCAGTACTTC	CASSLDRQGGTYEQYF
TRBJ2-7	-	-	TRBV27	TGTGCCAGCAGTTTATCAGGGGGTGTATACGAGCAGTACTTC	CASSLSGGVYEQYF
TRBJ2-1	-	-	TRBV6-4	TGTGCCAGCAGTGTCCATCACTCCTACAATGAGCAGTTCTTC	CASSVHHSYNEQFF
TRBJ2-3	TRBD2	-	TRBV4-2	TGTGCCAGCAGCGGGCTAGCGGGAGGCACAACAGATACGCAGTATTTT	CASSGLAGGTTDTQYF